The 5 T cell receptor beta chains presented below share a single source sample, sequenced in a study of shared clonotypes between healthy human individuals. Sequencing used immunoSEQ multiplex PCR; TCRdb keeps in-frame clones, though not all of them. The sample records under 2.5 million clones, approximately 90% being singletons. The sequencing sample was made of naive CD4+ T cells from PBMCs. As to subset: CD45RA+ positively selected. These TCRs come from a man aged 18-30 years in good health. Some clones in this sample may be carry-over from other donors' samples.

A remark on this clone: This same CDR3 is encoded by further DNA sequences in the sample. V and J are TRBV28 and TRBJ2-3; D unresolved. Deletions cut 6 bases from V and 2 bases from J, with 3 bases between. The CDR3 has 11 residues. Germline assignment: CDR1 MDHEN and CDR2 SYDVKM. The DNA for the CDR3 is TGTGCCAGCAGGTCCACAGATACGCAGTATTTT. It is translated as CASRSTDTQYF.

The chain has TRBV28 and TRBJ1-2, with a weak D call TRBD1 (6 bases). V was clipped by 7 bases and J by 7 bases, with 13 bases between them. The germline V gene encodes CDR1 MDHEN and CDR2 SYDVKM. This CDR3 spans 12 amino acids. Here the CDR3 reads CASNRAPGGYTF. The CDR3 DNA reads as TGTGCCAGCAACAGGGCCCCGGGTGGCTACACCTTC.

This chain uses TRBV2 with TRBJ2-1; D not resolved. Trimming removed 7 bases from V and 4 bases from J, with 14 bases in between. There are 14 residues in the CDR3. The germline V gene encodes CDR1 SNHLY and CDR2 FYNNEI. The CDR3 DNA reads as TGTGCCAGCACGGCGACGGCCTATTACAATGAGCAGTTCTTC. Translation: CASTATAYYNEQFF.

Concerning this clone itself: The sample has other DNA sequences that encode this CDR3 too. This sequence joins TRBV29-1 and TRBJ1-1; maybe TRBD1 (5 bases). Germline CDR1 is SQVTM and CDR2 is ANQGSEA. This CDR3 is built from 13 residues. V shed 4 bases and J shed 1 base, with 10 bases lying between them. The CDR3 DNA follows: TGCAGCGTTGTGGCAGGGTCGAACACTGAAGCTTTCTTT. Protein sequence: CSVVAGSNTEAFF. The full variable domain, its missing parts supplied by reference TRBV29-1 and TRBJ1-1, is SAVISQKPSRDICQRGTSLTIQCQVDSQVTMMFWYRQQPGQSLTLIATANQGSEATYESGFVIDKFPISRPNLTFSTLTVSNMSPEDSSIYLCSVVAGSNTEAFFGQGTRLTVV.

Comments on this clone: This CDR3 is also generated by other DNA sequences in the sample. The chain couples TRBV11-3 to TRBJ2-7; D is ambiguous. Trimming took off 1 base at V and 4 bases at J, with 8 bases between the two ends. CDR1 is SGHNT and CDR2 is YENEEA in the germline V gene. This CDR3 region has 13 residues. The CDR3 nucleotides are TGTGCCAGCAGCTTAGGGTTGGCGTACGAGCAGTACTTC. The encoded protein is CASSLGLAYEQYF.